Listed here are 17 T cell receptor beta chains from one sample, sequenced in a study of vaccination and CD4 T cells after COVID-19. Treatment denoted: roughly ten-day PBMC culture with coronavirus spike peptide pools or control peptides (ViraFEST assay). Gathered ahead of the COVID-19 pandemic (2011-2018) were the CD4+ T cells of the unexposed donor. These receptors' antigens are unknown. The Oncomine TCR Beta short-read assay was applied to DNA of cultured CD4+ T cells. TCRdb independently ran MiXCR on the PCR reads; one entry per CDR3 protein. The sample records about 2,800 distinct CDR3 sequences, 27% being singletons. Sequenced material: CD4+ T cells from blood, cultured in vitro. All receptors come from a human donor in good health.

This clonotype was seen only a few times. V and J are TRBV7-9 and TRBJ2-5; 7 bases match TRBD1. CDR3 length: 16 residues. V trimming: 4 bases; J trimming: 4 bases; junction bases outside the gene matches: 12. Germline-derived CDR1 and CDR2 are SEHNR and FQNEAQ (reference sequence). CDR3 sequence (DNA): TGTGCCAGCAGCTCCGGTGGTTTTCAGGGGGTAGAGACCCAGTACTTC. This codes for CASSSGGFQGVETQYF.

This clonotype turned up a few times. The V gene is TRBV19, the J gene TRBJ1-2, with 9 bases fitting TRBD1. This CDR3 spans 14 amino acids. Germline trimming cut 5 bases from V and 4 bases from J; bases unmatched to any gene: 5. Looked up from germline, CDR1 is LNHDA and CDR2 is SQIVND (reference sequence). The CDR3 region is CASSVTGGFYGYTF. DNA of the CDR3: TGTGCCAGTAGTGTGACAGGGGGTTTCTATGGCTACACCTTC.

The V and J genes are TRBV28 and TRBJ1-2; 7 bases are shared with TRBD1. Per the germline V gene, CDR1 is MDHEN and CDR2 is SYDVKM. Losses at the gene ends were 4 bases for V and 2 bases for J; bases not matched to a gene: 4. The CDR3 contains 14 residues. The CDR3 protein is CASSSPGQNYGYTF. In DNA form, the CDR3 reads TGTGCCAGCAGTTCCCCGGGACAGAACTATGGCTACACCTTC.

This clonotype was picked up a small number of times. DNA for the CDR3: TGTGCCAGCAGATTAGCGGGGGGGAACACCGGGGAGCTGTTTTTT. Protein sequence: CASRLAGGNTGELFF. The chain couples TRBV2 to TRBJ2-2; 10 positions agree with TRBD2. The V and J ends lost 6 bases and 1 base, in that order; junction bases with no gene match: 2. The CDR3 extends over 15 amino acids. CDR1 is SNHLY, CDR2 FYNNEI, per germline.

V gene TRBV7-7 combines with J gene TRBJ2-5; 7 nucleotides line up with TRBD1. Germline V gene sequence: CDR1 SSHAT, CDR2 FNYEAQ (reference sequence). The CDR3 loop spans 14 amino acids. The junction had 5 bases not matched to a gene; V was cut back by 5 bases and J by 2 bases. CDR3 bases: TGTGCCAGCAGCCAACAACAGGGGCAAGAGACCCAGTACTTC. Its protein is CASSQQQGQETQYF.

This clonotype was picked up a small number of times. The chain employs TRBV19 and TRBJ2-7, with TRBD1 matching over 7 bases. V gave up 5 bases and J gave up 4 bases; unmatched junction bases: 14. The CDR3 sequence is 16 residues long. CDR1 LNHDA and CDR2 SQIVND come from the germline V gene (reference sequence). CDR3 protein: CASSPWTGMIPYEQYF. CDR3 sequence (DNA): TGTGCCAGTAGTCCCTGGACAGGAATGATCCCTTACGAGCAGTACTTC.

The chain is built from TRBV6-2 or TRBV6-3 and TRBJ2-1; TRBD2 is a possible D gene (6 bases). Trimming pared 1 base from V and 4 bases from J, leaving 11 bases between. CDR1 is MNHEY and CDR2 is SVGEGT in the germline V gene. The CDR3 runs to 15 residues. This CDR3 is CASSYLASEYNEQFF. The CDR3 region has the DNA TGTGCCAGCAGTTACTTGGCTAGCGAATACAATGAGCAGTTCTTC.

This clonotype occurred a few times. The chain has TRBV7-9 and TRBJ1-5; 9 nucleotides align to TRBD1. This CDR3 has 15 amino acids. J lost 3 bases, V lost 8 bases, and 8 bases had no gene match. Per the germline V gene, CDR1 is SEHNR and CDR2 is FQNEAQ (reference sequence). The CDR3 loop reads CASQRGTGYNQPQHF. CDR3 nucleotide sequence: TGTGCCAGCCAACGCGGGACAGGGTACAATCAGCCCCAGCATTTT.

This clonotype has only a few counts. This chain links TRBV5-4 with TRBJ2-3; 12 bases map to TRBD1. V trimming: 4 bases; J trimming: 5 bases; junction bases outside the gene matches: 8. The CDR3 runs 16 residues. Germline V gene data show CDR1 as SGHNT and CDR2 as YYREEE (reference sequence). CDR3 amino acids: CASSPAGTGGVDTQYF. CDR3 DNA sequence: TGTGCCAGCAGCCCAGCCGGGACAGGGGGCGTAGATACGCAGTATTTT.

This clonotype was picked up a small number of times. V usage is TRBV7-2 and J usage is TRBJ2-5; D gene ambiguous. V lost 5 bases and J 5 bases, leaving 15 bases between the germline ends. Germline V lookup: CDR1 SGHTA, CDR2 FQGNSA. CDR3 length equals 14 residues. CDR3 bases: TGTGCCAGCAGCCTAACAGATACGTCTGAGACCCAGTACTTC. It yields the protein CASSLTDTSETQYF.

By proportion, this clonotype is large (0.1 to 1%). V usage is TRBV24-1 and J usage is TRBJ1-2, with 7 positions matching TRBD1. Unmatched junction bases numbered 1, after V lost 2 bases and J lost 8 bases. This CDR3 has 12 amino acids. Germline V CDR1 and CDR2: KGHDR, SFDVKD. The CDR3 DNA reads as TGTGCCACCAGTGATTACAGGGGAGGCTACACCTTC. Translating gives CATSDYRGGYTF.

The rearrangement links TRBV12-3 or TRBV12-4 to TRBJ1-5; the D gene is possibly TRBD1 (5 bases). V was cut by 7 bases and J by 4 bases, with 11 bases left in between. The CDR3 is 13 residues long. The CDR3 coding sequence is TGTGCCAGCACCTTGGGGGGAAATCAGCCCCAGCATTTT. It translates to CASTLGGNQPQHF.

The V gene is TRBV7-9, the J gene TRBJ1-5; TRBD1 is a possible D gene (6 bases). The CDR3 totals 14 residues. From germline, CDR1 is SEHNR and CDR2 FQNEAQ (reference sequence). Trimming removed 8 bases from V and 1 base from J, with 12 bases in between. The CDR3: CASGGAISNQPQHF. The CDR3 nucleotides read TGTGCCAGCGGGGGGGCGATAAGCAATCAGCCCCAGCATTTT.

The V gene is TRBV15, the J gene TRBJ2-1; TRBD1 matches 7 bases. Germline V gene sequence: CDR1 LNHNV, CDR2 YYDKDF (reference sequence). The junction had 2 bases not matched to a gene; V was cut back by 5 bases and J by 4 bases. The CDR3 consists of 13 residues. For the CDR3, the DNA is TGTGCCACCAGCCGGGACAGATACAATGAGCAGTTCTTC. This gives the protein CATSRDRYNEQFF.

The chain joins TRBV12-3 or TRBV12-4 to TRBJ1-2; possibly TRBD1 for D (5 bases). The CDR3 extends over 15 amino acids. Trimming shortened V by 6 bases and J by 4 bases, and 18 bases separated the two germline ends. The CDR3, as DNA: TGTGCCAGCAGCCTTAGGACCACGGGGGGCTATGGCTACACCTTC. Protein sequence: CASSLRTTGGYGYTF.

This clonotype was observed a handful of times. J is TRBJ2-7 and V is TRBV21-1; the table calls TRBD1, which could not be checked here. TRBV21-1 counts as a pseudogene. There are 16 residues in the CDR3. CDR3 sequence: CASIREDRGESYEQYF. In nucleotides, the CDR3 is TGTGCCAGCATCAGAGAAGACAGGGGTGAATCCTACGAGCAGTACTTC.

Turning to this clonotype: At one of its ends the junction is not consistent with the germline gene, which may arise from a read error. The gene calls are TRBV6-2 or TRBV6-3 and TRBJ2-3, with 11 bases aligning to TRBD1. Germline-derived CDR1 and CDR2 are MNHEY and SVGEGT. The CDR3 length is 16 residues. The CDR3 here is CASSPWWTGGTDTQYF. CDR3 DNA: TGTGCCAGCAGCCCCTGGTGGACAGGGGGCACGGATACGCAGTATTTT.